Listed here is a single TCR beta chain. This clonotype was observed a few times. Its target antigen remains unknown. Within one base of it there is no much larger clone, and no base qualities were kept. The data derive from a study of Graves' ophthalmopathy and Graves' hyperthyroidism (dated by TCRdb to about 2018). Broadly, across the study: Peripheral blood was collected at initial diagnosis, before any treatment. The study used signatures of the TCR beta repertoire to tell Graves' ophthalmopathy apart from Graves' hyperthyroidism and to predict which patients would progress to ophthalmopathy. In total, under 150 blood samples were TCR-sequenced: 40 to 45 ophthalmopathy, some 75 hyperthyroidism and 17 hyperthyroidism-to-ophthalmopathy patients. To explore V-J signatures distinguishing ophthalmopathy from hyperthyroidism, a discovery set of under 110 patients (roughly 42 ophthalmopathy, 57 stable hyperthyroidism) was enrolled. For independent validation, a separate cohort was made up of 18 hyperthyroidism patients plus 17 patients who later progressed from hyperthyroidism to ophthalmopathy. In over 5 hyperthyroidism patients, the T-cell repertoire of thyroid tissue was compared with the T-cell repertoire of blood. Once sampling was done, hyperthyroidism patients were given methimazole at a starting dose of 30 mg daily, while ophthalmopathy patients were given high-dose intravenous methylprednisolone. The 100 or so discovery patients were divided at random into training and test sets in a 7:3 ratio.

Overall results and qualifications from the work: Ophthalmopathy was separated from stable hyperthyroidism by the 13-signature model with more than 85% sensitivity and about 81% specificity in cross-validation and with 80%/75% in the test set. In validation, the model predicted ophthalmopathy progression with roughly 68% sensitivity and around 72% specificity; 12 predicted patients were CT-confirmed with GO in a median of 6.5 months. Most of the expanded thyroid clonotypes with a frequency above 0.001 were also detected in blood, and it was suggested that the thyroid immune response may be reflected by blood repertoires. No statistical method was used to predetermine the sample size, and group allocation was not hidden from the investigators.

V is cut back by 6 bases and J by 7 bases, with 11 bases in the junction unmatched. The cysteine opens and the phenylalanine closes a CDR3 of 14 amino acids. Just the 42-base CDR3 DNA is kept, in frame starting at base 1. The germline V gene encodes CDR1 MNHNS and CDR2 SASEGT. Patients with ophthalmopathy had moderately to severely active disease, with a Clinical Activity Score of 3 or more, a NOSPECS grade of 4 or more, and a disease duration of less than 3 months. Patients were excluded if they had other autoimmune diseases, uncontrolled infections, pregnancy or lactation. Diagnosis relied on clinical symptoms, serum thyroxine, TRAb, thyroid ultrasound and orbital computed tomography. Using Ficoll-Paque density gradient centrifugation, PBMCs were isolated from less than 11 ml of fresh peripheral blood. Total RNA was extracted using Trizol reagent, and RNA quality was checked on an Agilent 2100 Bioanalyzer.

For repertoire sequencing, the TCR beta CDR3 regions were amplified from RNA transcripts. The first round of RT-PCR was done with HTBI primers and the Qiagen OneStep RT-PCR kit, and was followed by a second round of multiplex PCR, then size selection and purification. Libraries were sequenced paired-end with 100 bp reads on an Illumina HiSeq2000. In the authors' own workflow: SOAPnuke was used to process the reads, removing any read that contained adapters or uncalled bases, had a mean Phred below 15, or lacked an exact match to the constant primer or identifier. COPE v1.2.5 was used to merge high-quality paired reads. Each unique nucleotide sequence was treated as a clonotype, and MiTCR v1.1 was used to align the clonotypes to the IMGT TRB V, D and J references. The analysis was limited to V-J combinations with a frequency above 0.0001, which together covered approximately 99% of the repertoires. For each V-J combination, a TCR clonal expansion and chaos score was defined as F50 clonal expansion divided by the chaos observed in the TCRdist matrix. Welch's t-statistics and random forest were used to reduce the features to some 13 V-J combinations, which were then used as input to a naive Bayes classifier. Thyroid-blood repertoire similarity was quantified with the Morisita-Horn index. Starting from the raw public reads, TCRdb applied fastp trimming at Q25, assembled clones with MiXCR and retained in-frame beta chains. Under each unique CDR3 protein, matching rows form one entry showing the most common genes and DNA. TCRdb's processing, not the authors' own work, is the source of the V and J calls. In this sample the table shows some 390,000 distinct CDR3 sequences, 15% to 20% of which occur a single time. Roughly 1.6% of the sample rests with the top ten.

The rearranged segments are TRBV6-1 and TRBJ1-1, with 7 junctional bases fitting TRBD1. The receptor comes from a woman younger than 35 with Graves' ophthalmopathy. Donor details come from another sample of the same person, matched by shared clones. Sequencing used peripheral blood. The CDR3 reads CASRDKGGQFEAFF. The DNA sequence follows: TGTGCCAGCAGAGACAAGGGGGGACAGTTTGAAGCTTTCTTT.